These 8 T cell receptor beta chains came from one sample sequenced in a study of shared clonotypes between healthy human individuals. The data were produced by immunoSEQ multiplex PCR, yet TCRdb's version contains in-frame clones alone and is incomplete. The sample lists about 2,500,000 clones, around 90% occurring once. Sequencing was done on a sample of naive CD4+ T cells sorted from blood. The subset was: CD45RA+ positively selected. These TCRs come from a man aged 18-30 years in good health.

The chain employs TRBV28 and TRBJ2-2, with 7 bases aligning to TRBD2. Germline values: CDR1 MDHEN, CDR2 SYDVKM. This CDR3 is 13 amino acids long. The V segment lost 10 bases and the J segment 2 bases; nucleotides outside the gene matches: 4. CDR3 loop: CATGGTNTGELFF. In DNA form, the CDR3 reads TGTGCCACCGGGGGGACCAACACCGGGGAGCTGTTTTTT. The full variable domain, with the rest looked up from reference TRBV28 and TRBJ2-2, is DVKVTQSSRYLVKRTGEKVFLECVQDMDHENMFWYRQDPGLGLRLIYFSYDVKMKEKGDIPEGYSVSREKKERFSLILESASTNQTSMYLCATGGTNTGELFFGEGSRLTVL.

The chain links TRBV5-1 to TRBJ2-1; TRBD2 matches at 9 bases. Germline CDR1 and CDR2: SGHRS and YFSETQ. Trimming cost V 4 bases and J 7 bases; bases outside gene matches: 9. The CDR3 consists of 15 residues. The CDR3 DNA follows: TGCGCCAGCAGCGTGACTAGCGGATATCTTAATGAGCAGTTCTTC. This gives the protein CASSVTSGYLNEQFF.

The chain carries TRBV5-1 and TRBJ1-4; D unresolved. The CDR3 totals 15 residues. Trimming took 1 base from V and 4 from J, leaving 11 bases between them. In germline, CDR1 is SGHRS, CDR2 YFSETQ. The CDR3 reads CASSLLPGYNEKLFF. The CDR3 nucleotides read TGCGCCAGCAGCTTGTTGCCAGGTTATAATGAAAAACTGTTTTTT.

The CDR3 loop is CATSRDSDRVQPQHF. DNA of the CDR3: TGTGCCACCAGCAGAGATTCTGACAGGGTACAGCCCCAGCATTTT. V and J are TRBV15 and TRBJ1-5, with 7 bases matching TRBD1. V lost 0 bases, J lost 7 bases, and 6 bases stayed unmatched. The CDR3 length is 15 residues. Looked up from germline, CDR1 is LNHNV and CDR2 is YYDKDF (reference sequence).

The genes are TRBV5-1 and TRBJ2-7; no clear D. The CDR3 length is 12 residues. Germline CDR1 reads SGHRS; CDR2 reads YFSETQ. Between the trimmed V and J ends, which lost 4 bases and 2 bases, there was a span of 7 bases. The CDR3 DNA sequence: TGCGCCAGCAGCAAAACGGCCTACGAGCAGTACTTC. Encoded protein: CASSKTAYEQYF.

CDR3 DNA sequence: TGCGCCAGCAGCGAATCGGCAGGGAACAATGAGCAGTTCTTC. Encoded protein: CASSESAGNNEQFF. J is TRBJ2-1 and V is TRBV10-1, with a tentative D call TRBD1 (5 bases). The CDR3 sequence is 14 residues long. Trimming pared 6 bases from V and 5 bases from J, leaving 14 bases between. CDR1 is WNHNN and CDR2 is SYGVQD in the germline V gene (reference sequence).

The V gene is TRBV7-9, the J gene TRBJ1-1, with 9 bases fitting TRBD1. The CDR3 runs 13 residues. V trimming: 4 bases; J trimming: 6 bases; junction bases outside the gene matches: 3. The germline CDR1 and CDR2 sequences are SEHNR and FQNEAQ (reference sequence). CDR3 sequence (DNA): TGTGCCAGCAGCTCACAGGGGGCCGCTGAAGCTTTCTTT. It yields the protein CASSSQGAAEAFF.

The V and J genes are TRBV14 and TRBJ1-3, with TRBD1 matching 10 bases. J was trimmed by 7 bases and V by 6 bases; bases with no gene match: 3. Germline V gene data show CDR1 as SGHDN and CDR2 as FVKESK. The CDR3 has 13 residues. In DNA form, the CDR3 reads TGTGCCAGCAGGGGACAGGGGAGGAACACCATATATTTT. Encoded protein: CASRGQGRNTIYF.